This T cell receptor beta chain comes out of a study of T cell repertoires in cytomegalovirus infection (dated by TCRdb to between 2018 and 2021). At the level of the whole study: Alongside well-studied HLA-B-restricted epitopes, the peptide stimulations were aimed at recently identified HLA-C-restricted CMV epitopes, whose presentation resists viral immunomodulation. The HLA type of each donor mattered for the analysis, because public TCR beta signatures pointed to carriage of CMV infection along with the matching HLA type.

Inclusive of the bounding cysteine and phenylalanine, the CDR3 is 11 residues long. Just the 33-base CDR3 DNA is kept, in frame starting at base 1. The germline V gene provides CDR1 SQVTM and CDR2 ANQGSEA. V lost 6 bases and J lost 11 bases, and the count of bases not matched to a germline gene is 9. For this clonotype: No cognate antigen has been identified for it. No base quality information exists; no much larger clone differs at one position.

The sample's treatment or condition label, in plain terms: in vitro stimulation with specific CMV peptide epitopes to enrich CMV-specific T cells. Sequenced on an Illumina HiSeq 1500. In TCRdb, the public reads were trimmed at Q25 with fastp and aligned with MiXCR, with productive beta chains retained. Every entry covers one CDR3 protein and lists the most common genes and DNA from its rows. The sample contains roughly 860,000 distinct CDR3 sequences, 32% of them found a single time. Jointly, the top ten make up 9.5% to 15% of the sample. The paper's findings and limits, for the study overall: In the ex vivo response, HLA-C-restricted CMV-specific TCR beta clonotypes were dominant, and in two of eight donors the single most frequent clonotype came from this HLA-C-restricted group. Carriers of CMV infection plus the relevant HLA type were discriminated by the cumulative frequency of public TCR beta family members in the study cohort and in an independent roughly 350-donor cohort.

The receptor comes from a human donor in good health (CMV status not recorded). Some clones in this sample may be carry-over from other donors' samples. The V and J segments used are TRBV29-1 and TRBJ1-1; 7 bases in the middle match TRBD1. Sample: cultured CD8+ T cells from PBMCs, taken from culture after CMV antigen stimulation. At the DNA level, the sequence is TGCAGCGTAGCACAGGGGAGGGGGGCTTTCTTT. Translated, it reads CSVAQGRGAFF.